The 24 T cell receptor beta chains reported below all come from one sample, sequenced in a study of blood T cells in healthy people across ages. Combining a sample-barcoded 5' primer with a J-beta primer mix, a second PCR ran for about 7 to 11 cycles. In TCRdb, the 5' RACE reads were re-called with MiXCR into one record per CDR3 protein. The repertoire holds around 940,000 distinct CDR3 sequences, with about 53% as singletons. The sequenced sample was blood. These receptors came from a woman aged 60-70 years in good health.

The CDR3 DNA follows: TGTGCCAGCAGTTACCTGAGGGGGAATTCACCCCTCCACTTT. Translation: CASSYLRGNSPLHF. This chain joins TRBV6-2 or TRBV6-3 and TRBJ1-6; D may be TRBD1 (6 bases). V was pared by 2 bases and J by 7 bases, with 9 bases between. CDR3 length equals 14 residues. CDR1 is MNHEY, CDR2 SVGEGT, per germline.

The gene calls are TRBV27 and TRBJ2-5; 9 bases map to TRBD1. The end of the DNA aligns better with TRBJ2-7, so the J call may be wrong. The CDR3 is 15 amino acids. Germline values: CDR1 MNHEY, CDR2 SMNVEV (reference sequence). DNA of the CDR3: TGTGCCAGCAGTTTATCGACAGGGGGGAACTACGAGCAGTACTTC. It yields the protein CASSLSTGGNYEQYF.

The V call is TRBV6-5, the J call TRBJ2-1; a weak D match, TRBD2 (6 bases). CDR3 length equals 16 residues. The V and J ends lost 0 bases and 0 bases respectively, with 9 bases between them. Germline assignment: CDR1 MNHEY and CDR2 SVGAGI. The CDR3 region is CASSYSSSGSYNEQFF. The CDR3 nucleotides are TGTGCCAGCAGTTACTCCAGTAGCGGCTCCTACAATGAGCAGTTCTTC.

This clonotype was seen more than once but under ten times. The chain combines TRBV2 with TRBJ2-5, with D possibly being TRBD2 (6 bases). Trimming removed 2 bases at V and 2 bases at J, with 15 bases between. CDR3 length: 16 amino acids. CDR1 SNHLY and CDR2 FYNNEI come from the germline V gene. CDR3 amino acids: CASSEYASALQETQYF. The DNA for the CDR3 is TGTGCCAGCAGTGAATATGCTAGCGCATTACAAGAGACCCAGTACTTC.

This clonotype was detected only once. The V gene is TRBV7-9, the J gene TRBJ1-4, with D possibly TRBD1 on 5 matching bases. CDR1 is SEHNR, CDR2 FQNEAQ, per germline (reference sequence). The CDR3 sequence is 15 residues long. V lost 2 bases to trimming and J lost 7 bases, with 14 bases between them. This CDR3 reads CASSLPVYQGEKLFF. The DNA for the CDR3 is TGTGCCAGCAGCTTACCAGTCTACCAGGGTGAAAAACTGTTTTTT. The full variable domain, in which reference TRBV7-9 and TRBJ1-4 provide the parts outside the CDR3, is DTGVSQNPRHKITKRGQNVTFRCDPISEHNRLYWYRQTLGQGPEFLTYFQNEAQLEKSRLLSDRFSAERPKGSFSTLEIQRTEQGDSAMYLCASSLPVYQGEKLFFGSGTQLSVL.

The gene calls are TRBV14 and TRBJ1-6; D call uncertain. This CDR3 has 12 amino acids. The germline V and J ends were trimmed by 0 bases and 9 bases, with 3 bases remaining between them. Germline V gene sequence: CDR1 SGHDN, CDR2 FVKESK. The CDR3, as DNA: TGTGCCAGCAGCCAAGAAGCTTCACCCCTCCACTTT. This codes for CASSQEASPLHF.

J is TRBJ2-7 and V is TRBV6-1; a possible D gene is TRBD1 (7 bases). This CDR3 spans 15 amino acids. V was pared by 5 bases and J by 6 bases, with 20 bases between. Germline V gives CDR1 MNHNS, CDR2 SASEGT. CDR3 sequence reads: CASSRTGGILGEQYF. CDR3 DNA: TGTGCCAGCAGTAGGACAGGCGGGATCCTGGGCGAGCAGTACTTC.

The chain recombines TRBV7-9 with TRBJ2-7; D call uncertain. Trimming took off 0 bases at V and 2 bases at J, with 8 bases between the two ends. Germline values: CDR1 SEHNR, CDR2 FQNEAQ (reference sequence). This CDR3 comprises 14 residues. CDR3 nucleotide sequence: TGTGCCAGCAGCTTAGCCCAGCCAGCCTACGAGCAGTACTTC. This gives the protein CASSLAQPAYEQYF.

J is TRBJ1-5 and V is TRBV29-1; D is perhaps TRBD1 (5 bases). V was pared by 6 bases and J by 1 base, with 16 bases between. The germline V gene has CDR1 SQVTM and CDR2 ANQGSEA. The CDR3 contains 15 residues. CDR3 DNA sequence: TGCAGCGTCGTAACTCAGGGTGGGAGCAATCAGCCCCAGCATTTT. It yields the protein CSVVTQGGSNQPQHF.

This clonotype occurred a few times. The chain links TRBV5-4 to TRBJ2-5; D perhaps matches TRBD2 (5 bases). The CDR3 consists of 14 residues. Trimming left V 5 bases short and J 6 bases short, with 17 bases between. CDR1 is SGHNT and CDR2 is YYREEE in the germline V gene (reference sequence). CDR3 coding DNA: TGTGCCAGCAGAGTGGACTTGACAACGCAGACCCAGTACTTC. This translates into CASRVDLTTQTQYF.

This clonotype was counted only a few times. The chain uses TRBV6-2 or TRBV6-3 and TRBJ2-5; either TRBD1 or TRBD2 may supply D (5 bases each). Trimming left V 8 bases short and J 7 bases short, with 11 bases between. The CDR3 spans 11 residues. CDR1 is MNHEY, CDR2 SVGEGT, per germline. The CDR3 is CASGGESTQYF. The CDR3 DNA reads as TGTGCCAGCGGGGGAGAATCGACCCAGTACTTC.

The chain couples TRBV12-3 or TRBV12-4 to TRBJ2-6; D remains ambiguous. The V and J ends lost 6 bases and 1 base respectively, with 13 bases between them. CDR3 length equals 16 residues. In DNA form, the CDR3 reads TGTGCCAGCAGCCTCAAGTCCAAATCTGGGGCCAACGTCCTGACTTTC. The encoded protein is CASSLKSKSGANVLTF.

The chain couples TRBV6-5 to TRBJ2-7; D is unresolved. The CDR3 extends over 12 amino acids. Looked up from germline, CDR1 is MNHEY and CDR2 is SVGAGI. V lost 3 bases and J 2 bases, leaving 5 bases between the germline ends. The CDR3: CASSYWAYEQYF. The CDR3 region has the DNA TGTGCCAGCAGTTATTGGGCCTACGAGCAGTACTTC.

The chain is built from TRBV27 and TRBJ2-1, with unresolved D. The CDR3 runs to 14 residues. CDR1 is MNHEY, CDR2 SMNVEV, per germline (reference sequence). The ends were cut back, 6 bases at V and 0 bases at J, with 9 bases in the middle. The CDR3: CASRRQSSYNEQFF. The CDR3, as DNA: TGTGCCAGCAGACGGCAGAGCTCCTACAATGAGCAGTTCTTC.

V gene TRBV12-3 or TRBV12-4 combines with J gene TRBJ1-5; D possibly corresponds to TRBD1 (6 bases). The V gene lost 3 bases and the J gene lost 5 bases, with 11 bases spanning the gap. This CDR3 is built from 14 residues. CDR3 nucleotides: TGTGCCAGCAGTTTGAACAGGGATTATCAGCCCCAGCATTTT. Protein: CASSLNRDYQPQHF.

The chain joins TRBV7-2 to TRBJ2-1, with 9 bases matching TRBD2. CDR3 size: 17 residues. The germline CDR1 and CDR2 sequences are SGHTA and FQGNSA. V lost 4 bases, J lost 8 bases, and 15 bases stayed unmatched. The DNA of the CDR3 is TGTGCCAGCAGCTACAAGTACCATCTAGCGGGAACCCATGAGCAGTTCTTC. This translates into CASSYKYHLAGTHEQFF.

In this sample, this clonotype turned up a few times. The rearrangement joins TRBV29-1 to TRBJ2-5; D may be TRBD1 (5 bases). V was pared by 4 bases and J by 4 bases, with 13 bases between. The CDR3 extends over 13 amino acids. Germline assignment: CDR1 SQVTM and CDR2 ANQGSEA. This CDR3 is CSVGRPGLETQYF. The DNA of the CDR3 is TGCAGCGTTGGCAGGCCAGGGCTAGAGACCCAGTACTTC. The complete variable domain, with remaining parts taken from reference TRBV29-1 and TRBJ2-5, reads SAVISQKPSRDICQRGTSLTIQCQVDSQVTMMFWYRQQPGQSLTLIATANQGSEATYESGFVIDKFPISRPNLTFSTLTVSNMSPEDSSIYLCSVGRPGLETQYFGPGTRLLVL.

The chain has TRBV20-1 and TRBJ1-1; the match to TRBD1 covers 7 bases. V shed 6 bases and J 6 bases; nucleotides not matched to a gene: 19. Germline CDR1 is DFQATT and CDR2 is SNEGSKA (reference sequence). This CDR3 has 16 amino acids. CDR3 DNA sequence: TGCAGTGCATATAACAGGGGAACGAATTTAAACCCTGAAGCTTTCTTT. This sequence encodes CSAYNRGTNLNPEAFF.

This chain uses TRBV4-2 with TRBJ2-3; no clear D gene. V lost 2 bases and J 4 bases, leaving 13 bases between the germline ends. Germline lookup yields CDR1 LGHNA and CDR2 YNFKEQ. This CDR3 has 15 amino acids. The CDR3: CASSQLVLGADTQYF. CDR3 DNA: TGTGCCAGCAGCCAATTGGTTCTAGGCGCAGATACGCAGTATTTT.

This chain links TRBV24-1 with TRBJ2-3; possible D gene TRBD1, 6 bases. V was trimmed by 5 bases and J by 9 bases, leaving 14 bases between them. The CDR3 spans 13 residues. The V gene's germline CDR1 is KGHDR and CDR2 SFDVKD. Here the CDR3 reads CATSVTGTKTQYF. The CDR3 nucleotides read TGTGCCACCAGTGTTACCGGGACAAAAACGCAGTATTTT.

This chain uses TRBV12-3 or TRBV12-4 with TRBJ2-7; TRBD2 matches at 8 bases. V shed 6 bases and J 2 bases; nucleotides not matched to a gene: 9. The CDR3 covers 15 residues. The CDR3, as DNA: TGTGCCAGCAGAACCCCGGGAGGGCCTCCCTACGAGCAGTACTTC. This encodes CASRTPGGPPYEQYF.

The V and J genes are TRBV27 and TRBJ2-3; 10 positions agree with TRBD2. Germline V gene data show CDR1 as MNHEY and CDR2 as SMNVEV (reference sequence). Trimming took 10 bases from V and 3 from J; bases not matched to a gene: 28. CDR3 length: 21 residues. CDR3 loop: CAIFNLIGTSEGVARTDTQYF. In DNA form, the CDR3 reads TGTGCCATCTTCAATCTAATCGGGACTAGCGAGGGAGTCGCCCGAACAGATACGCAGTATTTT.

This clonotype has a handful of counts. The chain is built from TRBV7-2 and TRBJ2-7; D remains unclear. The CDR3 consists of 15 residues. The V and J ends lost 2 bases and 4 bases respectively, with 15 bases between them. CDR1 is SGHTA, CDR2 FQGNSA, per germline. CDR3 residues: CASSLYPKDGYEQYF. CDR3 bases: TGTGCCAGCAGCTTATACCCGAAGGATGGATACGAGCAGTACTTC.

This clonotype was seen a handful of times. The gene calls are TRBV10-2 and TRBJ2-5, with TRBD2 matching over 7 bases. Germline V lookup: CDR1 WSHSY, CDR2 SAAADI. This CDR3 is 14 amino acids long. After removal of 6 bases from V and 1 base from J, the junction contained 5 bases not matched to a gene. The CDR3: CASRPLATQETQYF. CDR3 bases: TGCGCCAGCAGACCACTAGCGACCCAAGAGACCCAGTACTTC.